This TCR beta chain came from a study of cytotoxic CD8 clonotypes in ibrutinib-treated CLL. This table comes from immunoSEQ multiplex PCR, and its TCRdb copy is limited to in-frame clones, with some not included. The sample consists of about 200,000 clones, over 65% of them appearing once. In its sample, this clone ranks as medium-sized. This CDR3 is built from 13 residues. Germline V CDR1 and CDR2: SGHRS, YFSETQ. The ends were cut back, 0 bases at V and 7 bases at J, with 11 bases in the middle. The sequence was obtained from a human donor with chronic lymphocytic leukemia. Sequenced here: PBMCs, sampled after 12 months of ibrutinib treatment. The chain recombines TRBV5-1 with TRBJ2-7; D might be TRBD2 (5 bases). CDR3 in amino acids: CASSLEYGEEQYF. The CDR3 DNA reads TGCGCCAGCAGCTTGGAGTACGGGGAGGAGCAGTACTTC.